The next 21 T cell receptor beta chains were all read from a single sample in a study of OX40 agonist ivuxolimab in advanced cancers. Clones were sequenced by immunoSEQ multiplex PCR, and TCRdb holds only the in-frame ones, with some missing. The sample yields around 43,000 clones, 89% seen once. The material was CD4+ or CD8+ T cells sorted from blood, obtained in a trial of the OX40 agonist ivuxolimab. These receptors came from an adult with an advanced solid tumor such as melanoma, head and neck, liver or kidney cancer.

This clone appeared a single time. This chain joins TRBV19 and TRBJ1-2; D unresolved. Trimming removed 3 bases from V and 5 bases from J, with 13 bases in between. This CDR3 comprises 14 residues. Germline V lookup: CDR1 LNHDA, CDR2 SQIVND (reference sequence). CDR3 DNA sequence: TGTGCCAGTAGTATTACGGGAGCTACATATGGCTACACCTTC. Residues: CASSITGATYGYTF.

The V gene is TRBV30, the J gene TRBJ1-3; no firm D call. This CDR3 region has 11 residues. Trimming removed 1 base from V and 7 bases from J, with 5 bases in between. From germline, CDR1 is GTSNPN and CDR2 SVGIG (reference sequence). Here the CDR3 DNA reads TGTGCCTGGAGTGGAGGGAACACCATATATTTT. Translating gives CAWSGGNTIYF.

V gene TRBV7-8 combines with J gene TRBJ2-1, with 7 nucleotides matching TRBD2. The V segment lost 10 bases and the J segment 0 bases; nucleotides outside the gene matches: 6. Germline V gene sequence: CDR1 SGHVS, CDR2 FQNEAQ. This CDR3 spans 14 amino acids. This CDR3 is CATDPGGSYNEQFF. The CDR3 DNA is TGTGCCACCGACCCGGGGGGCTCCTACAATGAGCAGTTCTTC.

The genes are TRBV7-6 and TRBJ1-1; no reliable D call. Germline-derived CDR1 and CDR2 are SGHVS and FNYEAQ. The CDR3 is made up of 13 amino acids. V lost 3 bases, J lost 7 bases, and 12 bases lay in between. In DNA, the CDR3 is TGTGCCAGCAGCTTTACGGAATCCTATGAAGCTTTCTTT. Translating it yields CASSFTESYEAFF.

In this sample, this clone turned up a few times. The chain recombines TRBV9 with TRBJ2-7, with 7 bases that match TRBD1. The CDR3 contains 17 residues. CDR1 and CDR2 from the germline V gene are SGDLS and YYNGEE. With 4 bases clipped from V and 7 bases from J, the junction kept 20 bases outside the gene matches. The CDR3, as DNA: TGTGCCAGCAGCCCCCGGGACAGACTAATCCCCTCGTCTGAGCAGTACTTC. This codes for CASSPRDRLIPSSEQYF.

The chain has TRBV11-2 and TRBJ2-1; 12 bases fit TRBD2. CDR1 is SGHAT and CDR2 is FQNNGV in the germline V gene. The J segment lost 3 bases and the V segment lost 5 bases, leaving 2 bases of the junction unmatched. The CDR3 is 15 residues long. The CDR3 bases are TGTGCCAGCAGCAGGACTAGCGGGATCTACAATGAGCAGTTCTTC. As protein: CASSRTSGIYNEQFF.

This chain joins TRBV6-1 and TRBJ2-7, with D perhaps given as TRBD1 or TRBD2 (5 bases each). The V end was cut by 5 bases, the J end by 3 bases, with 11 bases between. Germline V gene data show CDR1 as MNHNS and CDR2 as SASEGT. The CDR3 extends over 13 amino acids. CDR3 nucleotide sequence: TGTGCCAGCAGTCGAGGGGATTTCTACGAGCAGTACTTC. Amino acids: CASSRGDFYEQYF.

The chain joins TRBV7-6 to TRBJ1-6; D is unresolved. The CDR3 has 15 residues. Germline assignment: CDR1 SGHVS and CDR2 FNYEAQ. V shed 3 bases and J shed 5 bases, with 11 bases lying between them. Here the CDR3 DNA reads TGTGCCAGCAGCTTTTCTTCAGGTGATAATTCACCCCTCCACTTT. Its translation is CASSFSSGDNSPLHF.

Only one count was recorded for this clone. The chain combines TRBV7-8 with TRBJ2-1; no definite D call. Per the germline V gene, CDR1 is SGHVS and CDR2 is FQNEAQ. The V gene lost 5 bases and the J gene lost 10 bases, with 9 bases spanning the gap. The CDR3 runs to 11 residues. CDR3 amino acids: CASSPIKEQFF. CDR3 nucleotides: TGTGCCAGCAGCCCCATCAAAGAGCAGTTCTTC.

The chain uses TRBV18 and TRBJ2-7; the match to TRBD2 covers 10 bases. The J segment lost 4 bases and the V segment lost 3 bases, leaving 15 bases of the junction unmatched. The CDR3 has 18 amino acids. Germline V gene sequence: CDR1 KGHSH, CDR2 LQKENI. The CDR3 reads CASSPPWLAGVLSYEQYF. The DNA of the CDR3 is TGTGCCAGCTCACCCCCGTGGCTAGCGGGAGTATTGTCGTACGAGCAGTACTTC.

This clone has just one count. This chain's CDR3 is CASSQVPNSYEQYF. CDR3 DNA: TGCGCCAGCAGCCAAGTCCCGAACTCCTACGAGCAGTACTTC. The chain couples TRBV4-1 to TRBJ2-7, with D unresolved. The CDR3 sequence is 14 residues long. Germline V lookup: CDR1 MGHRA, CDR2 YSYEKL. Trimming left V 1 base short and J 0 bases short, with 7 bases between.

The J gene is TRBJ2-5, the V gene TRBV15, with D possibly matching TRBD2 (5 bases). Germline CDR1 is LNHNV and CDR2 is YYDKDF (reference sequence). The CDR3 has 14 amino acids. Trimming removed 4 bases from V and 4 bases from J, with 13 bases in between. The DNA of the CDR3 is TGTGCCACCAGCATTATCCCCCGGGGAGAGACCCAGTACTTC. This encodes CATSIIPRGETQYF.

The rearrangement links TRBV4-1 to TRBJ2-7, with D maybe TRBD2 (6 bases). CDR1 is MGHRA and CDR2 is YSYEKL in the germline V gene. The CDR3 has 15 residues. V lost 0 bases and J 0 bases, leaving 9 bases between the germline ends. The CDR3 sequence: CASSQDDSGSYEQYF. CDR3 DNA: TGCGCCAGCAGCCAAGATGATAGCGGCTCCTACGAGCAGTACTTC.

The chain employs TRBV5-1 and TRBJ2-7; the D gene is possibly TRBD2 (6 bases). Trimming took 4 bases from V and 6 from J, leaving 11 bases between them. The CDR3 contains 12 residues. Germline V gene sequence: CDR1 SGHRS, CDR2 YFSETQ. CDR3 region: CASSLGGREQYF. The CDR3 region has the DNA TGCGCCAGCAGCCTGGGAGGACGCGAGCAGTACTTC.

Written as DNA, the CDR3 is TGTGCCACCCTAGGGACGGCGAACTACGAGCAGTACTTC. Amino acid sequence: CATLGTANYEQYF. The chain recombines TRBV10-3 with TRBJ2-7, with D perhaps given as TRBD1 or TRBD2 (5 bases each). CDR1 and CDR2 (germline): ENHRY, SYGVKD. The V end lost 10 bases, the J end lost 3 bases, and 16 bases lay between the germline ends. The CDR3 spans 13 residues.

The chain couples TRBV7-2 to TRBJ2-3; 11 bases line up with TRBD2. This CDR3 comprises 16 residues. V trimming: 1 base; J trimming: 5 bases; junction bases outside the gene matches: 5. Germline V lookup: CDR1 SGHTA, CDR2 FQGNSA. The chain's CDR3 is CASSLVGSGRGDTQYF. In nucleotides, the CDR3 is TGTGCCAGCAGCTTAGTGGGTAGCGGGAGGGGAGATACGCAGTATTTT.

This clone has more than one count but fewer than ten. This rearrangement joins TRBV5-1 to TRBJ2-1; D may be TRBD2 (5 bases). CDR3 size: 17 residues. Germline-derived CDR1 and CDR2 are SGHRS and YFSETQ. The V end lost 3 bases, the J end lost 0 bases, and 16 bases lay between the germline ends. For the CDR3, the DNA is TGCGCCAGCAGCTGGACCCTAGTAGGGAGCTCCTACAATGAGCAGTTCTTC. This translates into CASSWTLVGSSYNEQFF.

The gene calls are TRBV9 and TRBJ1-1; maybe TRBD1 (6 bases). This CDR3 has 12 residues. Germline CDR1 is SGDLS and CDR2 is YYNGEE. V was shortened by 4 bases and J by 9 bases, with 13 bases between the two germline ends. The DNA of the CDR3 is TGTGCCAGCAGCTCTCGCAGGGGCCAAGCTTTCTTT. Residues: CASSSRRGQAFF. Full variable domain (remainder filled in from reference TRBV9 and TRBJ1-1): DSGVTQTPKHLITATGQRVTLRCSPRSGDLSVYWYQQSLDQGLQFLIQYYNGEERAKGNILERFSAQQFPDLHSELNLSSLELGDSALYFCASSSRRGQAFFGQGTRLTVV.

V is TRBV5-1 and J is TRBJ2-2; D is perhaps TRBD1 (5 bases). Germline assignment: CDR1 SGHRS and CDR2 YFSETQ. V shed 3 bases and J shed 4 bases, with 16 bases lying between them. The CDR3 sequence is 16 residues long. The CDR3 here is CASSSPGYGATGELFF. Here the CDR3 DNA reads TGCGCCAGCAGCTCACCGGGCTATGGGGCCACCGGGGAGCTGTTTTTT.

The chain recombines TRBV19 with TRBJ1-3; D unresolved. Germline V gene data show CDR1 as LNHDA and CDR2 as SQIVND (reference sequence). Between the trimmed V and J ends, which lost 3 bases and 0 bases, there was a span of 12 bases. CDR3 size: 16 residues. CDR3 in amino acids: CASSISPPDSGNTIYF. In DNA, the CDR3 is TGTGCCAGTAGTATTAGTCCGCCAGACTCTGGAAACACCATATATTTT.

The chain is built from TRBV25-1 and TRBJ1-4; TRBD1 matches 9 bases. The junction had 10 bases not matched to a gene; V was cut back by 3 bases and J by 14 bases. CDR1 and CDR2 (germline): MGHDK, SYGVNS. CDR3 length: 14 residues. This CDR3 reads CASSESRDRERLFF. The CDR3 DNA reads as TGTGCCAGCAGTGAGTCCCGGGACAGGGAACGGCTGTTTTTT. The variable domain in full, completed from reference TRBV25-1 and TRBJ1-4, reads EADIYQTPRYLVIGTGKKITLECSQTMGHDKMYWYQQDPGMELHLIHYSYGVNSTEKGDLSSESTVSRIRTEHFPLTLESARPSHTSQYLCASSESRDRERLFFGSGTQLSVL.